This T cell receptor (beta chain) is drawn from a study of identical twins. Study outcomes and limitations: Clonotypes of the beta chain that were abundant in cord blood carried fewer insertions (memory repertoires showed none). Out-of-frame sharing of TCR alpha in monozygotic twins was underestimated by models.

MiXCR was run by TCRdb on the 5' RACE reads, yielding one entry per CDR3 protein. The data hold approximately 280,000 distinct CDR3 sequences, with roughly 8.6% observed a single time. Of note for this clonotype: Its antigen is still unknown.

The CDR3 loop spans 14 amino acids. Germline V lookup: CDR1 SGHTA, CDR2 FQGTGA. V was cut by 0 bases and J by 7 bases, with 13 bases left in between. These data were likewise used in another study, on yellow fever vaccine responses in identical twins.

This TCR derives from a woman in her late teens or twenties in good health. Material for sequencing was memory (CD45RO+) T cells sorted from blood. The chain employs TRBV7-3 and TRBJ2-7; tentatively, D is TRBD2 (5 bases). CDR3 loop: CASSLTPSSGEQYF. The CDR3 nucleotides are TGTGCCAGCAGCTTAACGCCCTCCTCGGGGGAGCAGTACTTC.